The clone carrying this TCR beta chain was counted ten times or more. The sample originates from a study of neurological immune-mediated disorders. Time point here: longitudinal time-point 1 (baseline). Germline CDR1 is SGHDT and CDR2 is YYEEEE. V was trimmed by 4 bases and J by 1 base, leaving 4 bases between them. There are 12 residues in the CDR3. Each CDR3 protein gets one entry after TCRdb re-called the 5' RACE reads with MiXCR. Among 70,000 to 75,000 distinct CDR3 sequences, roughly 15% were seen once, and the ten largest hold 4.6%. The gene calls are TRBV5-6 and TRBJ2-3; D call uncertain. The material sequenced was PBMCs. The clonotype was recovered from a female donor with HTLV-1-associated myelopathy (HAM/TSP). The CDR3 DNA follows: TGTGCCAGCAGCCCTGGCACAGATACGCAGTATTTT. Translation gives CASSPGTDTQYF.